This T cell receptor beta chain comes out of a study of T cells in Graves' hyperthyroidism and ophthalmopathy. This clonotype was seen ten or more times. With 2 bases removed from V and 7 bases from J, the gap between germline ends came to 8 bases. Germline values: CDR1 LNHNV, CDR2 YYDKDF (reference sequence). This CDR3 comprises 13 residues. Orbital computed tomography, thyroid ultrasound, serum thyroxine and TRAb, and clinical symptoms together informed the diagnoses. This sample holds PBMCs from about 10 ml fresh peripheral blood. The CDR3 regions of TCR beta were amplified from RNA transcripts. HTBI primers drove first-round RT-PCR of the TCR CDR3. Each CDR3 protein is one row after TCRdb ran MiXCR on the multiplex PCR reads. The sample has over 300,000 distinct CDR3 sequences; more than 11% are singletons.

This chain uses TRBV15 with TRBJ2-2; D not resolved. Sequenced sample: blood. The clonotype originates from a woman aged 60-75 years with Graves' hyperthyroidism. CDR3 bases: TGTGCCACCAGCAGACAAAGGAACGGGGAGCTGTTTTTT. Translation: CATSRQRNGELFF.